Listed below are T cell receptor beta chains from one sample, sequenced in a study of shared clonotypes between healthy human individuals. Produced via immunoSEQ multiplex PCR; TCRdb's table is partial and in-frame only. The data contain roughly 2.4 million clones, 90% to 96% of them seen just once; the ten biggest clones take up around 0.13%. Sequenced sample: naive CD4+ T cells sorted from blood. The receptors here all came from a man aged 18 to 35 in good health. Both conserved end residues are part of each CDR3. D genes are given only for firm matches. Clone sizes are given selectively: once, few, many, or a class where the clone is expanded.

>TRBV2|NA|TRBJ2-7|NA
CASKRWGTDRYEQYF
TGTGCCAGCAAACGGTGGGGGACGGACCGTTACGAGCAGTACTTC
>TRBV29-1|NA|TRBJ1-6|NA
CSAHGGGLSSYNSPLHF
TGCAGCGCCCACGGCGGGGGCCTGAGCTCCTATAATTCACCCCTCCACTTT
>TRBV15|NA|TRBJ1-4|NA
CATSIGGLTNEKLFF
TGTGCCACCAGCATAGGAGGATTAACTAATGAAAAACTGTTTTTT
>TRBV5-1|TRBD1|TRBJ2-7|NA
CASSPQGSTYEQYF
TGCGCCAGCAGCCCACAGGGGAGCACCTACGAGCAGTACTTC
>TRBV27|TRBD2|TRBJ2-7|NA
CASSSGLASSEQYF
TGTGCCAGCAGTTCGGGACTAGCCTCGAGCGAGCAGTACTTC
>TRBV5-6|TRBD1|TRBJ1-6|NA
CASSLAGQGDSPLHF
TGTGCCAGCAGCCTGGCTGGCCAGGGGGATTCACCCCTCCACTTT
>TRBV6-1|TRBD1|TRBJ1-5|NA
CASSEGTGGNQPQHF
TGTGCCAGCAGCGAAGGGACAGGGGGCAATCAGCCCCAGCATTTT
>TRBV5-1|TRBD2|TRBJ2-3|few
CASSLEGLAGTDTQYF
TGCGCCAGCAGCTTGGAAGGACTAGCGGGAACAGATACGCAGTATTTT
>TRBV2|NA|TRBJ1-5|NA
CASSLAGAAYSNQPQHF
TGTGCCAGCAGCTTGGCGGGGGCCGCCTATAGCAATCAGCCCCAGCATTTT
>TRBV7-9|TRBD1|TRBJ2-5|NA
CASSAGTGKETQYF
TGTGCCAGCAGCGCCGGGACAGGCAAAGAGACCCAGTACTTC
>TRBV30|NA|TRBJ2-1|NA
CAWSANQVSYNEQFF
TGTGCCTGGAGTGCGAACCAGGTCTCGTACAATGAGCAGTTCTTC
>TRBV6-5|NA|TRBJ1-2|NA
CASSQGFNYGYTF
TGTGCCAGCAGCCAAGGGTTTAACTATGGCTACACCTTC
>TRBV4-1|NA|TRBJ1-5|NA
CASSQDGGGILPQHF
TGCGCCAGCAGCCAAGATGGAGGAGGAATCTTGCCCCAGCATTTT
>TRBV7-2|NA|TRBJ1-1|NA
CASSFSGSNTEAFF
TGTGCCAGCAGCTTCTCTGGGTCCAACACTGAAGCTTTCTTT
>TRBV19|NA|TRBJ1-6|NA
CASRQQGSSYNSPLHF
TGTGCCAGTAGACAACAGGGTAGCTCCTATAATTCACCCCTCCACTTT
>TRBV30|TRBD2|TRBJ2-2|once
CAWSYNSGGATGELFF
TGTGCCTGGAGTTACAATAGCGGGGGGGCCACCGGGGAGCTGTTTTTT